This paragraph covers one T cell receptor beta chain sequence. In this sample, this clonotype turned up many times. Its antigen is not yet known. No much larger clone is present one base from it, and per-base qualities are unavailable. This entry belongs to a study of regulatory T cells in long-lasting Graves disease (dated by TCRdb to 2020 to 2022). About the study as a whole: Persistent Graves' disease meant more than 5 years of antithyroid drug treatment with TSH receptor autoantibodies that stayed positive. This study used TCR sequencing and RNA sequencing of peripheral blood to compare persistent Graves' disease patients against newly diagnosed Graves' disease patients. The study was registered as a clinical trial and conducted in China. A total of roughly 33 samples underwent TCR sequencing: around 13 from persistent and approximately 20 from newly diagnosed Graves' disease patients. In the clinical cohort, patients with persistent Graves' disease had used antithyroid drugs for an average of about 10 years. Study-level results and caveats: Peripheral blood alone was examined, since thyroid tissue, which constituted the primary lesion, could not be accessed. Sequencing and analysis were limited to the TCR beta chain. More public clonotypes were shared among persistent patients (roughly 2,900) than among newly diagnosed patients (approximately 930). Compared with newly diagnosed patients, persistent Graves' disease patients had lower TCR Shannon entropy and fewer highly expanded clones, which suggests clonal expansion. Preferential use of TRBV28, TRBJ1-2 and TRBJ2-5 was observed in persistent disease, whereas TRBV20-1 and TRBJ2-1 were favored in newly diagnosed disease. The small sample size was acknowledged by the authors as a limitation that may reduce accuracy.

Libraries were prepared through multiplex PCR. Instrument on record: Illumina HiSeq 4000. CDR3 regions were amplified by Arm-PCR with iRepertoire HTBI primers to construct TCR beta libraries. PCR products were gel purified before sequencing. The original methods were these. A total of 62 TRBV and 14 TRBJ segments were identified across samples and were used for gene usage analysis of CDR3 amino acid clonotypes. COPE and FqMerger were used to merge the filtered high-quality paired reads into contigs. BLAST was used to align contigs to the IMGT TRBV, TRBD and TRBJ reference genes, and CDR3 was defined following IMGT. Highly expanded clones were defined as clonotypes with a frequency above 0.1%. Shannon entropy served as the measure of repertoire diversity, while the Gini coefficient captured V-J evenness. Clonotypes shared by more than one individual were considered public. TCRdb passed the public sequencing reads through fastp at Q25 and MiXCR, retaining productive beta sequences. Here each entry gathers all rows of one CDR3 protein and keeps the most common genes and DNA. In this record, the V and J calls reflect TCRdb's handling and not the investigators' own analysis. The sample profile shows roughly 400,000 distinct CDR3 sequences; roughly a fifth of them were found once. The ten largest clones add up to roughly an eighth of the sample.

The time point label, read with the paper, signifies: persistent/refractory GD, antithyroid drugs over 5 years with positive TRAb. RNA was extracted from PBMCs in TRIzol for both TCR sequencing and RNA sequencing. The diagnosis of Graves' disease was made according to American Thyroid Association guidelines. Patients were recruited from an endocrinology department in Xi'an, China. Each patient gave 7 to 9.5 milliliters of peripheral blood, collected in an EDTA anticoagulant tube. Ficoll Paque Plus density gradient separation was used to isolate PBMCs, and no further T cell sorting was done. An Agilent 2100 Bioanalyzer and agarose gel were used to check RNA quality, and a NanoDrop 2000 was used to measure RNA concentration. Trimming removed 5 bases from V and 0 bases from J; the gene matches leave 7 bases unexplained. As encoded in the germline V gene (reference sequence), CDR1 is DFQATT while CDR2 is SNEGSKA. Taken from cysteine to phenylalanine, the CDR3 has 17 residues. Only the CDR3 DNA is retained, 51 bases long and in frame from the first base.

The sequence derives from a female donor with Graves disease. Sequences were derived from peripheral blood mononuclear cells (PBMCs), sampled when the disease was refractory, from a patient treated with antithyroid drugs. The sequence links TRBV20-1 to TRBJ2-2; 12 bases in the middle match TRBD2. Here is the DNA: TGCAGTGCTTTGGAACTAGCGGGAGGTCCGAACACCGGGGAGCTGTTTTTT. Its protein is CSALELAGGPNTGELFF.